This TCR beta chain was captured in a study of shared clonotypes between healthy human individuals. Study details: Donors had three CD4 naive, three CD4 memory, two CD8 naive and one CD8 memory plate apiece.

Notes on this clone: The antigen is not known. Other DNA sequences from this sample encode an identical CDR3 as well.

With CCR7-negative CD45RA+ TemRA cells, CD45RO+ cells were combined in CD8 memory. Libraries were prepared by immunoSEQ multiplex PCR; TCRdb keeps only in-frame clonotypes and omits some of them. The sample includes around 690,000 clones, 90% of them seen just once. Trimming at V came to 6 bases and at J to 10 bases, leaving 10 bases not matched to a gene. In germline, CDR1 is MNHEY, CDR2 SVGAGI. There are 14 residues in the CDR3. Broader study findings: Represented diversity, genetic and exposure-history alike, was limited by few donors.

The source is a man in his late teens or twenties in good health. Some clones in this sample may be carry-over from other donors' samples. The chain is built from TRBV6-5 and TRBJ1-5, with 9 bases that match TRBD1. The sequencing sample was made of memory CD8+ T cells from PBMCs. As for subset: CD45RO+ cells pooled with CCR7-negative TemRA cells. The DNA of the CDR3 is TGTGCCAGCAGCCTAGGGACAGGGTCCAAACCCCAGCATTTT. Amino acid sequence: CASSLGTGSKPQHF.